This T cell receptor (beta chain) emerged from a study of Graves' ophthalmopathy and Graves' hyperthyroidism (dated by TCRdb to the late 2010s). Context from the whole study: Peripheral blood was collected at initial diagnosis, before any treatment. In total, 135 blood samples were TCR-sequenced: fewer than 50 ophthalmopathy, approximately 80 hyperthyroidism and approximately 17 hyperthyroidism-to-ophthalmopathy patients. Following sampling, methimazole starting at 30 mg daily was administered to hyperthyroidism patients, and high-dose intravenous methylprednisolone was administered to ophthalmopathy patients. In 6 or 7 hyperthyroidism patients, T-cell repertoires of thyroid tissue and blood were compared. For independent validation, a separate cohort was made up of approximately 19 hyperthyroidism patients plus 17 patients who later progressed from hyperthyroidism to ophthalmopathy. The study used TCR beta repertoire signatures to distinguish Graves' ophthalmopathy from Graves' hyperthyroidism and to predict progression to ophthalmopathy. The approximately 98 discovery patients were randomly divided into training and test sets at a 7:3 ratio. A discovery set of 95 to 100 patients (more than 40 ophthalmopathy, 55 to 60 stable hyperthyroidism) was enrolled to explore V-J signatures distinguishing ophthalmopathy from hyperthyroidism. Beyond this particular receptor, the publication reports: Ophthalmopathy was separated from stable hyperthyroidism by the 13-signature model with roughly 87% sensitivity and around 81% specificity in cross-validation and with 80%/75% in the test set. In validation, the model predicted ophthalmopathy progression with about 70% sensitivity and less than 80% specificity; roughly eleven predicted patients were CT-confirmed with GO in a median of about 6.2 months. Most of the expanded thyroid clonotypes with a frequency above 0.001 were also detected in blood, and it was suggested that the thyroid immune response may be reflected by blood repertoires. No statistical method was used to set the sample size in advance, and the investigators knew which group each participant was assigned to.

Ophthalmopathy patients had moderately to severely active disease, Clinical Activity Score of at least 3, NOSPECS grade of at least 4, and disease duration under 3 months. Patients with other autoimmune diseases, uncontrolled infections, pregnancy or lactation were excluded. Clinical symptoms, serum thyroxine, TRAb, thyroid ultrasound and orbital computed tomography formed the basis of the diagnosis. Ficoll-Paque density gradient centrifugation was used to isolate PBMCs from around 10 ml of fresh peripheral blood. Total RNA was extracted using Trizol reagent, and RNA quality was checked on an Agilent 2100 Bioanalyzer. For repertoire sequencing, TCR beta CDR3 regions were amplified from RNA transcripts. The first round of RT-PCR was done with HTBI primers and the Qiagen OneStep RT-PCR kit, and was followed by a second round of multiplex PCR, then size selection and purification. Sequencing of the libraries was carried out on an Illumina HiSeq2000 in paired-end mode with 100 bp reads. Turning to the authors' computational methods: SOAPnuke was used to process the reads, removing any read that contained adapters or uncalled bases, had a mean Phred below 15, or lacked an exact match to the constant primer or identifier. COPE v1.2.5 was used to merge the high-quality paired reads. Each unique nucleotide sequence was treated as a clonotype, and MiTCR v1.1 was used to align the clonotypes to the IMGT TRB V, D and J references. Analysis was restricted to V-J combinations with a frequency above 0.0001, which covered roughly 99% of repertoires. For each V-J combination, a TCR clonal expansion and chaos score was defined as the ratio of F50 clonal expansion to chaos observed in the TCRdist matrix. Welch's t-statistics and random forest were used to reduce features to approximately 13 V-J combinations, which were fed into a naive Bayes classifier. The similarity between thyroid and blood repertoires was quantified using the Morisita-Horn index. TCRdb took the public reads, trimmed them with fastp at Q25, ran MiXCR for clone calling and kept in-frame beta chains. CDR3 protein duplicates are merged, each entry listing the most common genes and DNA. TCRdb, not the authors, supplied the V and J calls. For this sample there are 150,000 to 200,000 distinct CDR3 sequences; roughly two fifths appear just once. The ten biggest clones cover 7.5% to 10% of the sample.

With respect to this clonotype: The antigen it binds to is not known. Base qualities are not at hand, and no much larger clone is one base apart.

A distance of 12 bases separates the germline ends of V and J, which lose 5 bases and 8 bases respectively. The CDR3, from cysteine to phenylalanine, totals 12 residues. Only the CDR3 part of the read is kept: 36 bases, read in frame from the first base. CDR1 and CDR2 are read off the germline V gene as SGHVS and FQNEAQ. Sequenced sample: peripheral blood. The rearrangement combines TRBV7-8 with TRBJ1-1, and the D gene may be TRBD1, 5 bases matching. The source of this sequence is a man between 25 and 39 years old with Graves' ophthalmopathy. Donor details come from another sample of the same person, matched by shared clones. For the CDR3, the sequence is CASSQGRAEAFF. The DNA sequence is given as TGTGCCAGCAGCCAGGGACGAGCGGAAGCTTTCTTT.